What follows are 22 T cell receptor beta chains derived from one specimen sequenced in a study of blood T cell repertoires in COVID-19. The data were produced by immunoSEQ multiplex PCR, yet TCRdb's version contains in-frame clones alone and is incomplete. The table has roughly 160,000 clones, 86% seen once. The sequencing sample was made of peripheral blood. These receptors were collected from a man in his fifties with active or convalescent COVID-19.

This chain uses TRBV19 with TRBJ1-5; 9 positions agree with TRBD1. Trimming removed 3 bases from V and 1 base from J; junction bases left unmatched: 1. Per germline, CDR1 LNHDA and CDR2 SQIVND (reference sequence). The CDR3 consists of 15 residues. The CDR3 bases are TGTGCCAGTAGTATTGGACAGGGGAGCAATCAGCCCCAGCATTTT. Translated, it gives CASSIGQGSNQPQHF.

This sequence joins TRBV4-1 and TRBJ2-7; D uncertain. The CDR3 spans 11 residues. Deletions cut 5 bases from V and 3 bases from J, with 5 bases between. Per the germline V gene, CDR1 is MGHRA and CDR2 is YSYEKL. The CDR3 here is CASSESYEQYF. The CDR3 bases are TGCGCCAGCAGCGAGAGCTACGAGCAGTACTTC.

This chain uses TRBV7-2 with TRBJ2-7, with D maybe TRBD1 (6 bases). The CDR3 loop spans 15 amino acids. Trimming shortened V by 4 bases and J by 7 bases, and 20 bases separated the two germline ends. Germline assignment: CDR1 SGHTA and CDR2 FQGNSA. The chain's CDR3 is CASSSAGTKMEEQYF. The CDR3 bases are TGTGCCAGCAGCTCCGCCGGGACAAAAATGGAAGAGCAGTACTTC.

The V call is TRBV5-6, the J call TRBJ1-1; 11 bases are a match to TRBD1. The V and J ends lost 7 bases and 2 bases, in that order; junction bases with no gene match: 4. In germline, CDR1 is SGHDT, CDR2 YYEEEE. The CDR3 has 14 amino acids. The CDR3 DNA follows: TGTGCCAGCGCCGGGACAGGGGGTAACACTGAAGCTTTCTTT. This codes for CASAGTGGNTEAFF.

This clone has only one observation. The rearrangement joins TRBV7-3 to TRBJ2-1; 13 positions agree with TRBD2. The CDR3 loop spans 17 amino acids. CDR1 is SGHTA, CDR2 FQGTGA, per germline. The trim removed 4 bases at V and 5 bases at J, leaving 8 bases unmatched. The CDR3 region is CASSSPGLAGAHNEQFF. DNA for the CDR3: TGTGCCAGCAGCTCCCCTGGACTAGCGGGGGCCCACAATGAGCAGTTCTTC.

The chain carries TRBV6-2 or TRBV6-3 and TRBJ2-3, with a tentative D call TRBD1 (6 bases). The germline V and J ends were trimmed by 6 bases and 3 bases, with 7 bases remaining between them. The CDR3 is 12 amino acids. Germline V lookup: CDR1 MNHEY, CDR2 SVGEGT. The CDR3 coding sequence is TGTGCCAGCAGCGACAGGACAGATACGCAGTATTTT. This encodes CASSDRTDTQYF.

The rearrangement joins TRBV1 to TRBJ2-3; the table assigns TRBD2, which was not confirmed against the DNA. TRBV1 has pseudogene status. CDR3 size: 15 residues. Here the CDR3 DNA reads TGCACCAGCCTTGTACTAGCGGGGGAGACAGATACGCAGTATTTT. It yields the protein CTSLVLAGETDTQYF.

The genes are TRBV5-4 and TRBJ2-1, with TRBD2 matching over 14 bases. V lost 0 bases, J lost 7 bases, and 3 bases stayed unmatched. The germline V gene encodes CDR1 SGHNT and CDR2 YYREEE (reference sequence). The CDR3 sequence is 16 residues long. The CDR3 nucleotides are TGTGCCAGCAGCTTGGATAGACTAGCGGGGGGGAATGAGCAGTTCTTC. Residues: CASSLDRLAGGNEQFF.

The chain links TRBV27 to TRBJ1-4; possible D gene TRBD1, 6 bases. This CDR3 is built from 17 residues. Deletions cut 6 bases from V and 5 bases from J, with 22 bases between. Germline CDR1 and CDR2: MNHEY and SMNVEV (reference sequence). The CDR3 DNA is TGTGCCAGCAGCCCGACCACCATGACAGGTAGAAATGAAAAACTGTTTTTT. Translated, it gives CASSPTTMTGRNEKLFF.

This chain links TRBV5-4 with TRBJ2-2; tentatively, D is TRBD1 (6 bases). CDR1 and CDR2 (germline): SGHNT, YYREEE (reference sequence). Between the trimmed V and J ends, which lost 0 bases and 2 bases, there was a span of 8 bases. The CDR3 covers 15 residues. The DNA for the CDR3 is TGTGCCAGCAGCTTGGTGGGGGCCAACACCGGGGAGCTGTTTTTT. Protein sequence: CASSLVGANTGELFF.

The chain has TRBV7-2 and TRBJ2-1, with TRBD2 identical over 8 bases. The CDR3 totals 16 residues. Per the germline V gene, CDR1 is SGHTA and CDR2 is FQGNSA. V gave up 3 bases and J gave up 9 bases; unmatched junction bases: 13. CDR3 sequence (DNA): TGTGCCAGCAGCTTGGGAGCGGGACTAGATGGGCCTGAGCAGTTCTTC. Encoded protein: CASSLGAGLDGPEQFF.

The chain employs TRBV10-3 and TRBJ2-3; D may be TRBD1 (8 bases). Germline V gene lookup returns CDR1 ENHRY and CDR2 SYGVKD. V was trimmed by 10 bases and J by 4 bases, leaving 15 bases between them. The CDR3 covers 13 residues. The DNA of the CDR3 is TGTGCCAGCACAGGGGGGGGCGCAGATACGCAGTATTTT. This translates into CASTGGGADTQYF.

The J gene is TRBJ1-1, the V gene TRBV18, with 7 positions matching TRBD1. The germline V gene encodes CDR1 KGHSH and CDR2 LQKENI. With V trimmed by 3 bases and J by 5 bases, 6 bases remained unmatched. This CDR3 region has 14 residues. CDR3 region: CASSPRDSKTEAFF. In nucleotides, the CDR3 is TGTGCCAGCTCACCTCGGGACAGCAAAACTGAAGCTTTCTTT.

This chain uses TRBV20-1 with TRBJ2-5; 7 bases agree with TRBD2. Germline CDR1 is DFQATT and CDR2 is SNEGSKA (reference sequence). The length of the CDR3 is 13 residues. The V gene end was trimmed by 3 bases and the J gene end by 3 bases; junction bases not matched to a gene: 4. CDR3 nucleotides: TGCAGTGCTAGTGTCGGGACTAAAGAGACCCAGTACTTC. This gives the protein CSASVGTKETQYF.

This chain connects TRBV29-1 to TRBJ2-7; 8 nucleotides agree with TRBD2. The trim removed 1 base at V and 3 bases at J, leaving 8 bases unmatched. The CDR3 contains 15 residues. In germline, CDR1 is SQVTM, CDR2 ANQGSEA. This CDR3 is CSVEGTSKSVYEQYF. CDR3 DNA sequence: TGCAGCGTTGAAGGGACTAGCAAATCCGTCTACGAGCAGTACTTC.

V and J are TRBV12-5 and TRBJ1-2; D is uncertain. Trimming stripped 7 bases from V and 6 bases from J, with 15 bases between. The CDR3 length is 13 residues. The germline CDR1 and CDR2 sequences are LGHNT and FRNRAP. The CDR3 region has the DNA TGTGCTAGTGACCCCGGGATGGGAGATGGCTACACCTTC. Translation gives CASDPGMGDGYTF.

This clone appeared once. V gene TRBV6-5 combines with J gene TRBJ2-7; the D gene is possibly TRBD2 (6 bases). The CDR3 runs 11 residues. Germline assignment: CDR1 MNHEY and CDR2 SVGAGI. The CDR3 is CAVRELNEQYF. CDR3 bases: TGTGCGGTTCGGGAGTTAAACGAGCAGTACTTC.

The rearrangement joins TRBV6-5 to TRBJ2-1; 7 positions match TRBD2. The CDR3 extends over 15 amino acids. Germline V gives CDR1 MNHEY, CDR2 SVGAGI. J lost 0 bases, V lost 10 bases, and 9 bases had no gene match. CDR3 in DNA: TGTGCCACTCGGGCCTCGGGGGGCTCCTACAATGAGCAGTTCTTC. It translates to CATRASGGSYNEQFF.

The chain employs TRBV14 and TRBJ2-6; maybe TRBD2 (6 bases). Germline values: CDR1 SGHDN, CDR2 FVKESK. The CDR3 has 17 residues. Trimming left V 0 bases short and J 0 bases short, with 9 bases between. CDR3 protein: CASSQEVGGSGANVLTF. The CDR3 nucleotides are TGTGCCAGCAGCCAAGAAGTCGGGGGCTCTGGGGCCAACGTCCTGACTTTC.

This rearrangement joins TRBV7-8 to TRBJ2-6, with D perhaps TRBD1 (5 bases). Trimming pared 5 bases from V and 0 bases from J, leaving 20 bases between. This CDR3 has 19 residues. Germline CDR1 and CDR2: SGHVS and FQNEAQ. CDR3 in DNA: TGTGCCAGCAGCCCCGCGGAGAGGCGGACATACTCTGGGGCCAACGTCCTGACTTTC. Translated, it gives CASSPAERRTYSGANVLTF.

V gene TRBV10-3 combines with J gene TRBJ2-7, with 9 bases fitting TRBD1. Germline CDR1 is ENHRY and CDR2 is SYGVKD. The CDR3 length is 14 residues. Trimming took 5 bases from V and 4 from J; bases not matched to a gene: 6. The DNA of the CDR3 is TGTGCCATCAGTACGGACAGGGGAAAATACGAGCAGTACTTC. Its translation is CAISTDRGKYEQYF.

The CDR3 DNA reads as TGTGCCAGTAGGGCCAGACAGGGTGGTACAGATACGCAGTATTTT. Translated: CASRARQGGTDTQYF. The rearrangement uses TRBV19 and TRBJ2-3, with 7 bases that match TRBD1. Germline CDR1 reads LNHDA; CDR2 reads SQIVND (reference sequence). V dropped 6 bases and J dropped 3; count of bases not matched to a gene: 9. CDR3 length: 15 amino acids.